This T cell receptor beta chain was captured in a study of cytomegalovirus exposure and HLA in healthy donors (dated by TCRdb to about 2017). Notes on the research overall: An earlier analysis of approximately 640 of the donors reported about 250 Gb of sequence data and around 120 million unique TCR beta sequences from about 179 million T cells. An early release covering 550 to 700 HLA-typed donors comprised 250 to 350 gigabases of sequencing data and around 80 million unique TCR sequences. The genetic ancestry cluster associated with self-reported Caucasian donors included roughly 84% of the roughly 410 genotyped donors. The study aimed to test whether signatures of past pathogen exposure could be identified by cataloging public T cell receptors. Using immunosequencing, the study profiled T cell repertoires from 666 subjects and related those repertoires to cytomegalovirus serostatus. A separate validation cohort of more than 100 different subjects was used in addition to the approximately 700-subject first cohort. The study combined high-throughput TCR immunosequencing, statistical association of individual TCRs with disease status, and machine learning to predict cytomegalovirus infection status. A later analysis re-analyzed previously published TCR beta repertoires from hundreds of donors and added high-resolution HLA genotyping to study TCR occurrence patterns. Rather than drawing on any new phenotypic data, the later analysis identified candidate immune exposures from TCR beta sequences and the way those sequences occurred across donors. An earlier analysis of around 580 of the donors used high-throughput TCR beta sequencing to judge whether each TCR beta V gene segment behaved as functional or pseudogenic. Donor age, sex, ethnicity and CMV serostatus were collected together with the repertoire data. A later genetic analysis took genome-wide SNP genotypes for about three fifths of the roughly 700 donors and used that subset as a discovery cohort. Every discovery cohort repertoire had been produced on one sequencing platform. Both class I and class II loci were covered by HLA typing, at four-digit resolution. The number of typed donors differed by locus: about 629-630 for A, B, C, DRB1 and DQB1; 522 for DQA1; some 610 for DPA1; and roughly 470 for DPB1. Several DR-DQ haplotypes were handled as single units for association and clustering, since linkage in the cohort was strong. Among some 400 genotyped donors of the cohort, an average of about 220,000 unique TCR beta nucleotide sequences was sequenced per donor, of which about 18% were non-productive.

In total, more than 500 healthy bone marrow donors made up the cohort. At the time of sampling, all cohort members were nominally healthy, though unrecorded immune exposures were likely present. The donor tested CMV seronegative, placing the donor among the approximately 360 seronegative members of the cohort. A peripheral blood sample was provided by each donor, and peripheral blood mononuclear cells were used for TCR beta sequencing. Genomic DNA was extracted from the blood cell samples with the Qiagen DNeasy Blood Extraction Kit. Sequences SGHTA (CDR1) and FQGNSA (CDR2) are obtained from the germline V gene. The CDR3 spans 14 residues, from the cysteine through the phenylalanine. Of the read, only the CDR3 DNA is kept; its 42 bases are in frame from base 1. Trimming removed 4 bases from V and 11 bases from J, leaving 18 bases between the germline ends. Remarks on this clone: The target of this receptor is not known.

Results the study describes overall, beyond this receptor: A further reported finding was that TCR beta sequences accurately predicted the HLA-A and HLA-B alleles for most subjects in the first cohort. Compared with the approximately 710-donor mean, donors in an Asian-associated ancestry cluster had fewer N-insertions in productive TCRs, according to a later genetic analysis. Assigning TCR associations to individual alleles was difficult when HLA alleles, especially DR and DQ, strongly co-occurred. In a later analysis, over 15,000 TCR beta sequences were associated with specific HLA alleles at a false discovery rate of 0.05. Correlated functional status among segregating V segments might reflect linkage disequilibrium, but an unknown experimental factor could not be ruled out. A later analysis found that HLA-associated TCR beta chains were more clonally expanded and had lower generation probabilities than equally common non-associated chains. The study gave a list of some 150 TCR beta chains associated with cytomegalovirus. A later genetic analysis associated a missense DCLRE1C variant with V-gene and J-gene trimming of TCR beta chains, and an independent cohort replicated the association. The classifier was reported to diagnose cytomegalovirus status with high specificity and sensitivity in both the original and validation cohorts. The sequencing pipeline was judged likely to have produced a cluster of highly shared sequence variants as a technical artifact. The authors suggested that the approach could potentially be generalized to other disease states and immunological phenotypes. Because the 87-base-pair reads could not distinguish some IMGT-functional V segments, including TRBV6-2 and TRBV6-3, those segments were excluded. HLA typing was unavailable for some donors at each locus, so association tests used only the typed subset. A few of the identified cytomegalovirus-associated TCR beta chains were confirmed in vitro to be specific for cytomegalovirus antigens. Across donors, most TCR sequences were observed very rarely, whereas some public TCRs were present in many individuals. The only immune exposure information available for the cohort was CMV serostatus. Because counts were too low, about 15 rarely observed V segments, including chromosome 9 orphons, were left out of the earlier analysis of 500 to 650 of the donors. Roughly uniform sequencing depth across donors was assumed in presence/absence analyses, although this assumption may not hold. The cohort was sequenced for TCR beta chains only, and without alpha or paired-chain data the features that could be detected were limited. In a later analysis, most CMV-associated TCR beta chains were found to appear HLA-restricted, with HLA associations seemingly driven largely by CMV exposure. A later analysis found that TCR association rates varied across HLA loci, with DRB1 alleles showing the most associated TCRs and HLA-C alleles the fewest. Broadly in line with IMGT annotations, most TCR beta V segments showed up in productive rearrangements about 87% or about 30% of the time in an earlier analysis of under 700 of the donors. According to a later analysis, parvovirus B19, influenza, CMV and Epstein-Barr virus appeared linked to several top co-occurrence clusters.

The library was made by the immunoSEQ multiplex PCR assay. For the multiplex PCR, a mixture combining 60 forward primers for TCR Vbeta segments and 13 reverse primers for TCR Jbeta segments was used. A multiplex PCR assay on genomic DNA amplified the CDR3 region of rearranged TCR beta genes. The Illumina HiSeq System was used to sequence the amplified TCR beta libraries as 87-base-pair reads. The authors' pipeline ran thus. A later analysis counted about 80 million unique TCR beta chains across the 650 to 700 repertoires, and 9 million to 14 million of these chains were shared by at least two donors. A nearest-neighbor algorithm error-corrected the raw reads and collapsed the reads into unique sequences, merging closely related sequences to remove PCR and sequencing errors. To assign V, D and J gene segments, CDR3 sequences were aligned to IMGT reference sequences. For a sequence to be retained, a match of at least six nucleotides to both a V gene segment and a J gene segment was required. A rearrangement was called productive if the CDR3 had no stop codons and remained in frame with V and J, and every other rearrangement was called non-productive. Following IMGT convention, CDR3 was defined as the stretch from the second conserved V-encoded cysteine up to the conserved J-encoded phenylalanine. In an earlier analysis of roughly 580 of the donors, sequences lacking an unambiguous match to a single V gene segment were excluded. In an earlier analysis of roughly 500 of the donors, V segments were called functional above 56.7% productive rearrangements and were called segregating when the between-donor standard deviation exceeded 5%. A statistical classification framework was built to diagnose cytomegalovirus status from the catalog of TCR beta chain sequences. In a later analysis, TCR nucleotide sequences were compared against IMGT/GENE-DB human TR gene sequences so that V and J genes could be assigned. Using the TCRdist pipeline, a later analysis assigned CDR3 sequences along with most-parsimonious VDJ recombination scenarios. In a later analysis, each TCR beta chain was defined by its CDR3 amino acid sequence together with its V-gene family, and reads lacking a unique V-gene family were excluded. In a later analysis, 500 to 700 highly shared, low-generation-probability nucleotide sequences were removed to address suspected cross-contamination and a sequencing artifact. A later analysis calculated a clonal expansion index for each public chain from normalized within-repertoire ranks of inferred template counts. A later analysis computed generation probabilities with a VDJ recombination model fitted to out-of-frame rearrangements, and checked the results against IGoR. Hypergeometric tests were used in a later analysis to score TCR-TCR, TCR-HLA and TCR-CMV co-occurrence, with a repertoire-size bias correction applied to the TCR pairs. To estimate false discovery rates, a later analysis permuted the HLA or CMV assignments 20 times. In a later analysis, co-occurring TCRs were grouped using DBSCAN, and TCRdist sequence similarity was added for clustering within HLA-allele-positive subsets. Co-occurrence clustering excluded repertoires with fewer than 30,000 or more than 120,000 public chains, plus five with anomalous nucleotide sharing. Here the immuneACCESS table is served through TCRdb, limited to in-frame sequences with V and J called. Missing clones are a known gap in these copies; in checked studies unresolved V genes cover under half, and the rest lacks a known reason. V, J and clone size derive from that table, while D and trimming were established from the DNA sequence. This sample's table carries about 200,000 clones. The ten top clones hold almost 0.75% of the sample.

Sequences were obtained from PBMCs. This receptor was taken from a boy younger than 18 in good health and CMV-seronegative. The chain is made from TRBV7-2 and TRBJ1-3; TRBD1 is possibly the D segment (5 matching bases). The nucleotides are TGTGCCAGCAGCTCCGACAGACTCAATGTTTCCATATATTTT. It translates as CASSSDRLNVSIYF.